The rows below give T cell receptor beta chains drawn from one sample of a study of shared clonotypes between healthy human individuals. Profiling relied on immunoSEQ multiplex PCR, and the TCRdb table lists in-frame clones only, not all of them. The sample shows 150,000 to 200,000 clones, about 93% of them seen only once. The sample comprised naive CD4+ T cells sorted from blood. Receptor source: a woman aged 25 to 39 in good health. CDR3s include the opening cysteine and the closing phenylalanine or tryptophan. Each record gives: V gene, D gene, J gene, clone size, CDR3 DNA, CDR3 protein. The D gene is left open where the match is weak. Clone size, where shown, is once, few, many, or a class for clones that have expanded.

V gene: TRBV28; D gene: TRBD1; J gene: TRBJ1-2; clone size: -; CDR3 DNA: TGTGCCAGCACCGCGGGACAGGGTCTGAATTATGGCTACACCTTC; CDR3 protein: CASTAGQGLNYGYTF
V gene: TRBV28; D gene: -; J gene: TRBJ1-2; clone size: -; CDR3 DNA: TGTGCCAGCAGCACAGGGTTAGGGTATGGCTACACCTTC; CDR3 protein: CASSTGLGYGYTF
V gene: TRBV7-9; D gene: TRBD1; J gene: TRBJ1-2; clone size: -; CDR3 DNA: TGTGCCAGCAGCCCAGACAGGGTGGGAGGCTACACCTTC; CDR3 protein: CASSPDRVGGYTF
V gene: TRBV28; D gene: TRBD1; J gene: TRBJ1-5; clone size: -; CDR3 DNA: TGTGCCAGCAGCCGCCCCGGGACAGGGAATCCCCAGCATTTT; CDR3 protein: CASSRPGTGNPQHF
V gene: TRBV28; D gene: TRBD1; J gene: TRBJ1-5; clone size: -; CDR3 DNA: TGTGCCAGCAGGCTGACCGGGACAGAAAGACAGCCCCAGCATTTT; CDR3 protein: CASRLTGTERQPQHF
V gene: TRBV5-1; D gene: TRBD2; J gene: TRBJ2-7; clone size: -; CDR3 DNA: TGCGCCAGCGCATCGGGACTAGCTCAGGACGAGCAGTACTTC; CDR3 protein: CASASGLAQDEQYF
V gene: TRBV7-9; D gene: -; J gene: TRBJ1-2; clone size: -; CDR3 DNA: TGTGCCAGCAGCTTAGCGGGCGGCAAGAACTATGGCTACACCTTC; CDR3 protein: CASSLAGGKNYGYTF
V gene: TRBV18; D gene: TRBD1; J gene: TRBJ2-2; clone size: -; CDR3 DNA: TGTGCCAGCTCACCGTACAGGGGTATTAACACCGGGGAGCTGTTTTTT; CDR3 protein: CASSPYRGINTGELFF
V gene: TRBV4-1; D gene: -; J gene: TRBJ2-5; clone size: -; CDR3 DNA: TGCGCCAGCAGCCAAATCCAGGCCCAAGAGACCCAGTACTTC; CDR3 protein: CASSQIQAQETQYF
V gene: TRBV10-2; D gene: -; J gene: TRBJ2-7; clone size: few; CDR3 DNA: TGCGCCAGCAGTGAGTCGGGGCGGATTCCCTACGAGCAGTACTTC; CDR3 protein: CASSESGRIPYEQYF
V gene: TRBV28; D gene: -; J gene: TRBJ1-1; clone size: once; CDR3 DNA: TGTGCCAGCAGTTCGCAAGGGATCACTGAAGCTTTCTTT; CDR3 protein: CASSSQGITEAFF
V gene: TRBV27; D gene: -; J gene: TRBJ1-1; clone size: once; CDR3 DNA: TGTGCCAGCAGTCCCATTTCCCGTCCGAACACTGAAGCTTTCTTT; CDR3 protein: CASSPISRPNTEAFF
V gene: TRBV29-1; D gene: TRBD2; J gene: TRBJ2-1; clone size: -; CDR3 DNA: TGCAGCGTCCCCAATGAACTAGCGGGAGTTTCAGGCTCCTACAATGAGCAGTTCTTC; CDR3 protein: CSVPNELAGVSGSYNEQFF
V gene: TRBV29-1; D gene: -; J gene: TRBJ1-2; clone size: -; CDR3 DNA: TGCAGCGTTGATTCCAGGCACGGCTATGGCTACACCTTC; CDR3 protein: CSVDSRHGYGYTF
V gene: TRBV11-1; D gene: -; J gene: TRBJ2-7; clone size: -; CDR3 DNA: TGTGCCAGCAGCTTCGTTCCGGGACGCAGCGTCGGAGAGCAGTACTTC; CDR3 protein: CASSFVPGRSVGEQYF
V gene: TRBV10-2; D gene: -; J gene: TRBJ1-1; clone size: -; CDR3 DNA: TGCGCCAGCAGTGAGTCGCGGCGGGGTACTGAAGCTTTCTTT; CDR3 protein: CASSESRRGTEAFF
V gene: TRBV30; D gene: -; J gene: TRBJ1-6; clone size: -; CDR3 DNA: TGTGCCTGGAGTCGGGGACAAAGGAATTCACCCCTCCACTTT; CDR3 protein: CAWSRGQRNSPLHF
V gene: TRBV5-1; D gene: TRBD1; J gene: TRBJ2-1; clone size: -; CDR3 DNA: TGCGCCAGCAGCTTGGAGACAGGGAGTGAGCAGTTCTTC; CDR3 protein: CASSLETGSEQFF
V gene: TRBV28; D gene: -; J gene: TRBJ2-1; clone size: -; CDR3 DNA: TGTGCCAGCAGTGATCAGAGGTTGGACTTCGAAGAGCAGTTCTTC; CDR3 protein: CASSDQRLDFEEQFF
V gene: TRBV19; D gene: TRBD2; J gene: TRBJ2-7; clone size: few; CDR3 DNA: TGTGCCAGTACCAGACTAGCGGGAGGAAACTACGAGCAGTACTTC; CDR3 protein: CASTRLAGGNYEQYF
V gene: TRBV15; D gene: TRBD2; J gene: TRBJ2-7; clone size: -; CDR3 DNA: TGTGCCACCAGCAGAGATCTAGCGGAGTCACTCTACGAGCAGTACTTC; CDR3 protein: CATSRDLAESLYEQYF
V gene: TRBV1; D gene: -; J gene: TRBJ2-1; clone size: -; CDR3 DNA: TGCACCAGCAGGGCCGGGACTAGGCCCTACAATGAGCAGTTCTTC; CDR3 protein: CTSRAGTRPYNEQFF
V gene: TRBV5-1; D gene: TRBD1; J gene: TRBJ2-5; clone size: -; CDR3 DNA: TGCGCCAGCAGCTTGGCCTTCTATGTTGTGACCCGGGACAGGGTTGAGACCCAGTACTTC; CDR3 protein: CASSLAFYVVTRDRVETQYF
V gene: TRBV5-1; D gene: TRBD2; J gene: TRBJ2-3; clone size: -; CDR3 DNA: TGCGCCAGCAGCTTGGAACTAGCGCCTAGCACAGATACGCAGTATTTT; CDR3 protein: CASSLELAPSTDTQYF
V gene: TRBV7-2; D gene: -; J gene: TRBJ2-7; clone size: -; CDR3 DNA: TGTGCCAGCAGTCGGCGCGACGGAGCCTACGAGCAGTACTTC; CDR3 protein: CASSRRDGAYEQYF
V gene: TRBV5-1; D gene: TRBD2; J gene: TRBJ2-7; clone size: -; CDR3 DNA: TGCGCCAGCAGCGGCGGGAGGACACTCTACGAGCAGTACTTC; CDR3 protein: CASSGGRTLYEQYF
V gene: TRBV28; D gene: -; J gene: TRBJ2-7; clone size: -; CDR3 DNA: TGTGCCAGCAGGCCAGACGCGGAGACCTACGAGCAGTACTTC; CDR3 protein: CASRPDAETYEQYF
V gene: TRBV5-6; D gene: -; J gene: TRBJ1-2; clone size: -; CDR3 DNA: TGTGCCAGCAGCTTGGACAGGTTCTATGGCTACACCTTC; CDR3 protein: CASSLDRFYGYTF
V gene: TRBV15; D gene: TRBD2; J gene: TRBJ2-7; clone size: -; CDR3 DNA: TGTGCCACCAGCAGAGCCCCTAGCGGGCAGAGGTCCTACGAGCAGTACTTC; CDR3 protein: CATSRAPSGQRSYEQYF
V gene: TRBV18; D gene: TRBD1; J gene: TRBJ1-1; clone size: -; CDR3 DNA: TGTGCCAGCTCACCCCGACAGGGGATGAACACTGAAGCTTTCTTT; CDR3 protein: CASSPRQGMNTEAFF
V gene: TRBV21-1; D gene: -; J gene: TRBJ2-2; clone size: once; CDR3 DNA: TGTGCCAGCAGCAACAGCGCGAACACCGGGGAGCTGTTTTTT; CDR3 protein: CASSNSANTGELFF
V gene: TRBV7-9; D gene: -; J gene: TRBJ2-3; clone size: -; CDR3 DNA: TGTGCCAGCAGCTTATTGGGGCAGGTGGCAGATACGCAGTATTTT; CDR3 protein: CASSLLGQVADTQYF
V gene: TRBV28; D gene: -; J gene: TRBJ2-7; clone size: -; CDR3 DNA: TGTGCCAGCAGTCCCCGGGTCCCGGACGAGCAGTACTTC; CDR3 protein: CASSPRVPDEQYF
V gene: TRBV28; D gene: -; J gene: TRBJ2-3; clone size: -; CDR3 DNA: TGTGCCAGCAGTTTATCGCAGACAGATACGCAGTATTTT; CDR3 protein: CASSLSQTDTQYF
V gene: TRBV10-1; D gene: -; J gene: TRBJ2-2; clone size: -; CDR3 DNA: TGCGCCAGCAGTGATGGGGCCAAGGGCAGGTATTCCGCGAACACCGGGGAGCTGTTTTTT; CDR3 protein: CASSDGAKGRYSANTGELFF
V gene: TRBV11-1; D gene: TRBD2; J gene: TRBJ2-7; clone size: -; CDR3 DNA: TGTGCCAGCGGAACTGTAGCGGGGCGAAGCTACGAGCAGTACTTC; CDR3 protein: CASGTVAGRSYEQYF
V gene: TRBV28; D gene: -; J gene: TRBJ2-1; clone size: -; CDR3 DNA: TGTGCCAGCAGTTTATCTTCCCAGCGGAGCAACAATGAGCAGTTCTTC; CDR3 protein: CASSLSSQRSNNEQFF
V gene: TRBV27; D gene: -; J gene: TRBJ1-2; clone size: -; CDR3 DNA: TGTGCCAGCAGACGGGGAGGACAGATTAATGGCTACACCTTC; CDR3 protein: CASRRGGQINGYTF
V gene: TRBV6-6; D gene: TRBD2; J gene: TRBJ2-7; clone size: -; CDR3 DNA: TGTGCCAGCAGTTATCTAGCGGGAGGGCCCTACGAGCAGTACTTC; CDR3 protein: CASSYLAGGPYEQYF
V gene: TRBV4-2; D gene: TRBD2; J gene: TRBJ2-7; clone size: -; CDR3 DNA: TGTGCCAGCAGCCCCCTGGGTAGCGGGAGCGTGTACGAGCAGTACTTC; CDR3 protein: CASSPLGSGSVYEQYF
V gene: TRBV18; D gene: -; J gene: TRBJ2-2; clone size: -; CDR3 DNA: TGTGCCAGCTCACCACGAAGGTCCGGGGAGCTGTTTTTT; CDR3 protein: CASSPRRSGELFF
V gene: TRBV18; D gene: -; J gene: TRBJ2-5; clone size: -; CDR3 DNA: TGTGCCAGCTCACGGCTCCCCGGGGAAGAGCAGTACTTC; CDR3 protein: CASSRLPGEEQYF
V gene: TRBV27; D gene: -; J gene: TRBJ2-7; clone size: -; CDR3 DNA: TGTGCCAGGCGCCGTGGGCGGTTCTACGAGCAGTACTTC; CDR3 protein: CARRRGRFYEQYF
V gene: TRBV27; D gene: -; J gene: TRBJ1-3; clone size: -; CDR3 DNA: TGTGCCAGCAGTTTAAAGAGCTCTGGAAACACCATATATTTT; CDR3 protein: CASSLKSSGNTIYF
V gene: TRBV28; D gene: TRBD2; J gene: TRBJ2-3; clone size: -; CDR3 DNA: TGTGCCAGCAGTTTGGGACTAGCGGGAGACGCGGGCACAGATACGCAGTATTTT; CDR3 protein: CASSLGLAGDAGTDTQYF
V gene: TRBV5-1; D gene: TRBD2; J gene: TRBJ2-1; clone size: -; CDR3 DNA: TGCGCCAGCAGGCTAGCGGGAGTGGATGAGCAGTTCTTC; CDR3 protein: CASRLAGVDEQFF
V gene: TRBV5-8; D gene: -; J gene: TRBJ1-1; clone size: -; CDR3 DNA: TGTGCCAGCAGCCTACCAGACAGGAAAAGAATGAACACTGAAGCTTTCTTT; CDR3 protein: CASSLPDRKRMNTEAFF
V gene: TRBV9; D gene: -; J gene: TRBJ1-5; clone size: -; CDR3 DNA: TGTGCCAGCAGCGTAGAGGTAGGGGAGAATCAGCCCCAGCATTTT; CDR3 protein: CASSVEVGENQPQHF
V gene: TRBV29-1; D gene: TRBD2; J gene: TRBJ2-3; clone size: -; CDR3 DNA: TGCAGCGTTGACGGGGGGAGGGCCTATTTAAGCACAGATACGCAGTATTTT; CDR3 protein: CSVDGGRAYLSTDTQYF
V gene: TRBV7-9; D gene: -; J gene: TRBJ1-1; clone size: -; CDR3 DNA: TGTGCCAGCAGCTTAGCTCACTTGAACACTGAAGCTTTCTTT; CDR3 protein: CASSLAHLNTEAFF
V gene: TRBV4-1; D gene: -; J gene: TRBJ1-3; clone size: -; CDR3 DNA: TGCGCCAGCAGCCAAGGAGCATCTAGCACGGAGTGGGACACCATATATTTT; CDR3 protein: CASSQGASSTEWDTIYF
V gene: TRBV30; D gene: -; J gene: TRBJ1-1; clone size: -; CDR3 DNA: TGTGCCTGGACCCGCACTGAAGCTTTCTTT; CDR3 protein: CAWTRTEAFF
V gene: TRBV7-9; D gene: TRBD1; J gene: TRBJ1-5; clone size: once; CDR3 DNA: TGTGCCAGCAGCTTAGGGGACAGGGGGCATGGCCAGCCCCAGCATTTT; CDR3 protein: CASSLGDRGHGQPQHF
V gene: TRBV7-7; D gene: TRBD2; J gene: TRBJ2-1; clone size: -; CDR3 DNA: TGTGCCAGCAGCTTGGGACTAGCGGGAAACAATGAGCAGTTCTTC; CDR3 protein: CASSLGLAGNNEQFF
V gene: TRBV4-1; D gene: -; J gene: TRBJ1-6; clone size: once; CDR3 DNA: TGCGCCAGCAGCCAACAAATTATTTCGCGTACTTACTCCGATAATTCACCCCTCCACTTT; CDR3 protein: CASSQQIISRTYSDNSPLHF
V gene: TRBV19; D gene: TRBD1; J gene: TRBJ1-2; clone size: -; CDR3 DNA: TGTGCCAGTAGTCTACCAGGGGGACCAAACTATGGCTACACCTTC; CDR3 protein: CASSLPGGPNYGYTF
V gene: TRBV5-1; D gene: TRBD2; J gene: TRBJ2-7; clone size: -; CDR3 DNA: TGCGCCAGCAGCTTGGGGTCTAGCGGGGCCCCCTACGAGCAGTACTTC; CDR3 protein: CASSLGSSGAPYEQYF
V gene: TRBV7-2; D gene: TRBD1; J gene: TRBJ2-2; clone size: -; CDR3 DNA: TGTGCCAGCACTCTAAGGGGACAGGGAAACACCGGGGAGCTGTTTTTT; CDR3 protein: CASTLRGQGNTGELFF